This T cell receptor (beta chain) is from a study of T cell changes during pregnancy in multiple sclerosis. Clones were read by immunoSEQ multiplex PCR, and TCRdb kept only the in-frame ones, dropping some. The sample lists 90,000 or so clones, around 90% occurring once. Germline values: CDR1 MNHNS, CDR2 SASEGT. The ends lost 6 bases at V and 10 bases at J; junction bases unmatched: 10. The CDR3 spans 13 residues. This sample comprised peripheral blood, obtained in the first trimester of pregnancy. The gene calls are TRBV6-1 and TRBJ1-1, with TRBD1 identical over 8 bases. This receptor was taken from a female donor in good health, enrolled as a control in a pregnancy study. DNA for the CDR3: TGTGCCAGCAGGGACGGACAGGGCCTTGGAGCTTTCTTT. Amino acids: CASRDGQGLGAFF.